The 13 T cell receptor beta chains listed next were all sequenced from one sample in a study of T cells in Graves' hyperthyroidism and ophthalmopathy. The investigators amplified TCR beta CDR3 regions from RNA transcripts. The TCR CDR3 first-round RT-PCR relied on the HTBI primer set. TCRdb reanalysed the multiplex PCR reads using MiXCR and keeps one entry per CDR3 protein. Among over 500,000 distinct CDR3 sequences listed, roughly 15% were seen once. Specimen: blood. All receptors come from a woman aged 18-29 years with Graves' ophthalmopathy.

The chain has TRBV7-9 and TRBJ1-2, with 8 nucleotides matching TRBD1. The CDR3 is made up of 17 amino acids. Germline trimming cut 4 bases from V and 3 bases from J; bases unmatched to any gene: 13. Germline V lookup: CDR1 SEHNR, CDR2 FQNEAQ (reference sequence). This CDR3 reads CASSSKPRGLWDYGYTF. The CDR3 region has the DNA TGTGCCAGCAGCTCAAAACCCAGGGGGCTATGGGACTATGGCTACACCTTC.

The CDR3: CASSLAGAGAQDTQYF. Here the CDR3 DNA reads TGCGCCAGCAGCTTGGCTGGCGCGGGGGCCCAAGATACGCAGTATTTT. V and J are TRBV5-1 and TRBJ2-3; possible D gene TRBD2, 7 bases. Trimming took off 0 bases at V and 5 bases at J, with 16 bases between the two ends. This CDR3 comprises 16 residues. The germline V gene has CDR1 SGHRS and CDR2 YFSETQ. Looking up the rest from reference TRBV5-1 and TRBJ2-3 gives the full variable domain: KAGVTQTPRYLIKTRGQQVTLSCSPISGHRSVSWYQQTPGQGLQFLFEYFSETQRNKGNFPGRFSGRQFSNSRSEMNVSTLELGDSALYLCASSLAGAGAQDTQYFGPGTRLTVL.

This clonotype was recorded at least ten times. The chain couples TRBV7-8 to TRBJ2-3; tentatively, D is TRBD2 (6 bases). The CDR3 runs 14 residues. Germline-derived CDR1 and CDR2 are SGHVS and FQNEAQ. Trimming left V 1 base short and J 4 bases short, with 9 bases between. CDR3 sequence: CASSLVPGADTQYF. The CDR3 coding sequence is TGTGCCAGCAGCTTAGTACCGGGGGCAGATACGCAGTATTTT.

To note about this clonotype: A much larger clone is a single base away; this may be a read error. CDR3 in amino acids: CASSYSWTRATNERLFF. CDR3 bases: TGTGCCAGCAGTTACTCCTGGACTCGCGCAACTAATGAAAGACTGTTTTTT. The rearrangement links TRBV6-5 to TRBJ1-4; unclear D gene. Germline loops: CDR1 MNHEY, CDR2 SVGAGI. CDR3 size: 17 residues.

The chain has TRBV7-8 and TRBJ2-2; D is unclear. Germline-derived CDR1 and CDR2 are SGHVS and FQNEAQ. V shed 5 bases and J shed 3 bases, with 13 bases lying between them. The CDR3 length is 15 residues. The CDR3 here is CASSPLSGDTGELFF. The CDR3 DNA follows: TGTGCCAGCAGCCCTCTTTCGGGTGACACCGGGGAGCTGTTTTTT.

The chain couples TRBV29-1 to TRBJ1-2; D is unclear. CDR3 length: 15 amino acids. CDR1 and CDR2 (germline): SQVTM, ANQGSEA. With 5 bases removed from V and 1 base from J, the gap between germline ends came to 17 bases. CDR3: CSVRRTLTDNYGYTF. Written as DNA, the CDR3 is TGCAGCGTTCGAAGGACCTTGACCGATAACTATGGCTACACCTTC.

This clonotype has a handful of counts. The rearrangement joins TRBV9 to TRBJ1-2; a possible D gene is TRBD1 (5 bases). V was cut by 0 bases and J by 5 bases, with 14 bases left in between. The CDR3 totals 15 residues. Germline lookup yields CDR1 SGDLS and CDR2 YYNGEE. CDR3 DNA sequence: TGTGCCAGCAGCGTAGAGGGCAGGGTAGGGTATGGCTACACCTTC. Translating gives CASSVEGRVGYGYTF.

This clonotype has ten or more counts. This chain links TRBV3-1 with TRBJ1-1, with D perhaps matching TRBD1 (6 bases). Trimming shortened V by 6 bases and J by 1 base, and 12 bases separated the two germline ends. This CDR3 has 14 amino acids. Germline V lookup: CDR1 LGHDT, CDR2 YNNKEL (reference sequence). For the CDR3, the DNA is TGTGCCAGCAGACTATCGACAGGGAACACTGAAGCTTTCTTT. Translating it yields CASRLSTGNTEAFF.

This clonotype was counted many times. The V and J genes are TRBV30 and TRBJ2-5; the D gene is possibly TRBD2 (5 bases). The CDR3 is 16 residues long. V was trimmed by 0 bases and J by 2 bases, leaving 16 bases between them. Germline V gene lookup returns CDR1 GTSNPN and CDR2 SVGIG (reference sequence). CDR3 sequence (DNA): TGTGCCTGGAGTGTAGGCGGGTTCCTCGAACAAGAGACCCAGTACTTC. This codes for CAWSVGGFLEQETQYF.

There are many counts of this clonotype. The rearrangement uses TRBV9 and TRBJ1-1; possible D gene TRBD1, 5 bases. The CDR3 totals 14 residues. V was trimmed by 0 bases and J by 4 bases, leaving 10 bases between them. The germline CDR1 and CDR2 sequences are SGDLS and YYNGEE. The CDR3: CASSVATGGTEAFF. The DNA of the CDR3 is TGTGCCAGCAGCGTAGCTACGGGGGGCACTGAAGCTTTCTTT.

This clonotype was seen ten or more times. The chain recombines TRBV6-2 or TRBV6-3 with TRBJ1-5, with D possibly matching TRBD1 (5 bases). This CDR3 region has 17 residues. The V and J ends lost 2 bases and 2 bases respectively, with 16 bases between them. CDR1 and CDR2 (germline): MNHEY, SVGEGT. The CDR3 nucleotides read TGTGCCAGCAGTTACGGTTGGCGGGGCGGAGGCAATCAGCCCCAGCATTTT. Its translation: CASSYGWRGGGNQPQHF.

The V call is TRBV12-3 or TRBV12-4, the J call TRBJ2-2; TRBD2 aligns across 12 bases. The CDR3 spans 21 residues. The V gene end was trimmed by 6 bases and the J gene end by 0 bases; junction bases not matched to a gene: 17. The CDR3 DNA follows: TGTGCCAGCAGCTCTCCATCACCGTATCTAGCGGGGGGGCCGAACACCGGGGAGCTGTTTTTT. Protein sequence: CASSSPSPYLAGGPNTGELFF.

The CDR3 region is CAHRASGRFGTDTQYF. CDR3 coding DNA: TGTGCCCACCGGGCGAGCGGTCGATTTGGGACAGATACGCAGTATTTT. This chain joins TRBV28 and TRBJ2-3; the D gene is possibly TRBD2 (5 bases). The CDR3 spans 16 residues. Trimming took 11 bases from V and 3 from J, leaving 24 bases between them. CDR1 is MDHEN and CDR2 is SYDVKM in the germline V gene.